These 15 T cell receptor beta chains came from one sample sequenced in a study of identical twins. TCRdb re-analysed the 5' RACE reads in MiXCR, keeping a single row per CDR3 protein. Among 640,000 or so distinct CDR3 sequences listed, around 6.1% were seen once. Source material: naive T cells sorted from blood. These receptors all come from a man between 18 and 29 years old in good health.

The chain employs TRBV3-1 and TRBJ2-3; 13 bases map to TRBD2. The V and J ends lost 3 bases and 1 base, in that order; junction bases with no gene match: 4. This CDR3 has 17 residues. Per the germline V gene, CDR1 is LGHDT and CDR2 is YNNKEL (reference sequence). CDR3 in DNA: TGTGCCAGCAGCCAGACACTAGCGGGAGGGCGCACAGATACGCAGTATTTT. It is translated as CASSQTLAGGRTDTQYF.

In this sample, this clonotype turned up a few times. V usage is TRBV7-9 and J usage is TRBJ2-7; a possible D gene is TRBD1 (6 bases). Trimming shortened V by 3 bases and J by 3 bases, and 12 bases separated the two germline ends. The CDR3 is 14 amino acids. In germline, CDR1 is SEHNR, CDR2 FQNEAQ (reference sequence). The CDR3 here is CASSLRDTGYEQYF. CDR3 bases: TGTGCCAGCAGCTTGAGGGACACGGGCTACGAGCAGTACTTC. Supplemented by reference TRBV7-9 and TRBJ2-7, the full variable domain reads DTGVSQNPRHKITKRGQNVTFRCDPISEHNRLYWYRQTLGQGPEFLTYFQNEAQLEKSRLLSDRFSAERPKGSFSTLEIQRTEQGDSAMYLCASSLRDTGYEQYFGPGTRLTVT.

This clonotype has ten or more counts. This chain joins TRBV7-2 and TRBJ2-5; D is unclear. The CDR3 consists of 13 residues. Germline lookup yields CDR1 SGHTA and CDR2 FQGNSA. Trimming cost V 1 base and J 5 bases, with 8 bases left between them. The CDR3 nucleotides read TGTGCCAGCAGCTTAGTTCGTGGGGAGACCCAGTACTTC. It yields the protein CASSLVRGETQYF.

This clonotype was seen at least ten times. V is TRBV27 and J is TRBJ1-1, with 8 bases lining up with TRBD1. The V gene end was trimmed by 5 bases and the J gene end by 5 bases; junction bases not matched to a gene: 7. Germline CDR1 reads MNHEY; CDR2 reads SMNVEV (reference sequence). The CDR3 runs to 14 residues. Written as DNA, the CDR3 is TGTGCCAGCAGTCTATATACAGGGGGAACTGAAGCTTTCTTT. Its translation is CASSLYTGGTEAFF.

There are many counts of this clonotype. J is TRBJ2-2 and V is TRBV6-1, with D possibly matching TRBD1 (6 bases). Trimming left V 6 bases short and J 0 bases short, with 11 bases between. The germline V gene has CDR1 MNHNS and CDR2 SASEGT. The CDR3 is 15 residues long. This CDR3 reads CASRPGVTNTGELFF. The DNA for the CDR3 is TGTGCCAGCAGACCAGGGGTTACGAACACCGGGGAGCTGTTTTTT.

At least ten counts were recorded for this clonotype. V is TRBV24-1 and J is TRBJ2-1, with 11 bases that match TRBD2. Per germline, CDR1 KGHDR and CDR2 SFDVKD. Unmatched junction bases numbered 11, after V lost 4 bases and J lost 7 bases. There are 17 residues in the CDR3. Written as DNA, the CDR3 is TGTGCCACCAGTGAGACCGCCGGGACTAGCGGACCTAATGAGCAGTTCTTC. Its translation: CATSETAGTSGPNEQFF.

This clonotype occurred many times. J is TRBJ1-4 and V is TRBV20-1; D is unclear. From germline, CDR1 is DFQATT and CDR2 SNEGSKA (reference sequence). V was trimmed by 7 bases and J by 8 bases, leaving 20 bases between them. The CDR3 extends over 14 amino acids. CDR3 sequence reads: CSVANPSYIEKLFF. CDR3 sequence (DNA): TGCAGTGTGGCCAACCCGAGTTATATCGAAAAACTGTTTTTT.

The chain joins TRBV29-1 to TRBJ2-5; D is unresolved. The length of the CDR3 is 13 residues. V was clipped by 1 base and J by 5 bases, with 11 bases between them. In germline, CDR1 is SQVTM, CDR2 ANQGSEA. In DNA form, the CDR3 reads TGCAGCGTTGAAGGTGTAGGGCGGGAGACCCAGTACTTC. Translating gives CSVEGVGRETQYF.

This clonotype has a handful of counts. The chain employs TRBV25-1 and TRBJ2-7, with 9 bases identical to TRBD2. The V gene end was trimmed by 5 bases and the J gene end by 7 bases; junction bases not matched to a gene: 12. CDR3 size: 15 residues. Looked up from germline, CDR1 is MGHDK and CDR2 is SYGVNS. The CDR3 is CASSSLTGLASEQYF. Here the CDR3 DNA reads TGTGCCAGCAGTAGCTTAACGGGACTAGCATCGGAGCAGTACTTC.

This rearrangement joins TRBV5-1 to TRBJ2-2; D is perhaps TRBD2 (6 bases). V was pared by 5 bases and J by 7 bases, with 15 bases between. Germline V lookup: CDR1 SGHRS, CDR2 YFSETQ. The CDR3 spans 14 residues. CDR3 loop: CASRRLGSNGELFF. The CDR3 DNA is TGCGCCAGCAGGAGACTAGGAAGTAACGGGGAGCTGTTTTTT. The whole variable domain, filled in from reference TRBV5-1 and TRBJ2-2, reads KAGVTQTPRYLIKTRGQQVTLSCSPISGHRSVSWYQQTPGQGLQFLFEYFSETQRNKGNFPGRFSGRQFSNSRSEMNVSTLELGDSALYLCASRRLGSNGELFFGEGSRLTVL.

At least ten counts were recorded for this clonotype. The rearrangement uses TRBV7-3 and TRBJ2-1; 9 bases align to TRBD1. V lost 4 bases and J lost 4; bases outside the gene matches: 5. The CDR3 consists of 15 residues. Germline values: CDR1 SGHTA, CDR2 FQGTGA. The CDR3 DNA reads as TGTGCCAGCAGCTCACGGGACAGGGTATACAATGAGCAGTTCTTC. This codes for CASSSRDRVYNEQFF.

The CDR3 DNA is TGTGCCAGCAGCTTACGTGACATATCATCGGAAAAACTGTTTTTT. The encoded protein is CASSLRDISSEKLFF. This chain uses TRBV7-2 with TRBJ1-4, with D hard to call. This CDR3 has 15 amino acids. Germline V gene lookup returns CDR1 SGHTA and CDR2 FQGNSA. Trimming cost V 2 bases and J 8 bases, with 15 bases left between them.

This rearrangement joins TRBV9 to TRBJ2-1; 9 nucleotides align to TRBD1. Per the germline V gene, CDR1 is SGDLS and CDR2 is YYNGEE. The CDR3 spans 17 residues. The V and J ends lost 3 bases and 3 bases, in that order; junction bases with no gene match: 10. CDR3 nucleotides: TGTGCCAGCAGCGCAGAAGGGACAGGGCCTTACTACAATGAGCAGTTCTTC. Residues: CASSAEGTGPYYNEQFF.

There are many counts of this clonotype. The V and J genes are TRBV27 and TRBJ2-1; D not certain. Germline lookup yields CDR1 MNHEY and CDR2 SMNVEV (reference sequence). The CDR3 has 13 residues. Trimming left V 3 bases short and J 7 bases short, with 10 bases between. CDR3 region: CASSFYGVNEQFF. The CDR3 DNA reads TGTGCCAGCAGTTTCTACGGTGTGAATGAGCAGTTCTTC.

In its sample, this clonotype was seen many times. The gene calls are TRBV6-6 and TRBJ2-3; D is unresolved. Germline V CDR1 and CDR2: MNHNY, SVGAGI (reference sequence). This CDR3 spans 13 amino acids. Deletions cut 4 bases from V and 4 bases from J, with 9 bases between. The CDR3 DNA reads as TGTGCCAGCAGTTCCATGCTGGCAGATACGCAGTATTTT. As protein: CASSSMLADTQYF.